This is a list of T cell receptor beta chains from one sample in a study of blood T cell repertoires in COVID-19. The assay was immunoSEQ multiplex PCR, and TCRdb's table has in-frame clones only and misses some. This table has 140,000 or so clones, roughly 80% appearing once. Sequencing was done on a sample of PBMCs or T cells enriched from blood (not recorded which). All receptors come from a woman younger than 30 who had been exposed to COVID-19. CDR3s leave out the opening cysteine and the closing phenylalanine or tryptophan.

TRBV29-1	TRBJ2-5	SVETGAQETQY
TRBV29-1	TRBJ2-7	STSGGPMTSEQY
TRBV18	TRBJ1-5	ASSPEGQPNQPQH
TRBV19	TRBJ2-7	ASSSQRGYEQY
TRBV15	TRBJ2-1	ATSRDRRAPKDRDNEQF
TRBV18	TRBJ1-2	ASSQAGGFYGYT
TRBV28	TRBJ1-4	ASSLGAEKLF
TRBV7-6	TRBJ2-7	ASSLELAGVYSYEQY
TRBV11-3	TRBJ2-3	ASSQAGEKMTDTQY
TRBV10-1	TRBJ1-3	ASRNGTGGGNTIY
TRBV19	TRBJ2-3	ASRLAGSTDTQY
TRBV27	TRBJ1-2	ASSGNRVTGYT
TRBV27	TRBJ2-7	ASSLRNGWYEQY
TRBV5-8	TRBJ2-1	ANTFGLAGGDEQF
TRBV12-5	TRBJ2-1	ASGLVLEKTNSYNEQF
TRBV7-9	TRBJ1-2	ASSSWTGGDGYT
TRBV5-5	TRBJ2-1	ASSLVAGNYNEQF
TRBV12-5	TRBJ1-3	ASGYPVPHSGNTIY
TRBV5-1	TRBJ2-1	ASSYTTSGRGNEQF
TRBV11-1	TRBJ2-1	ASSFGGDYNEQF
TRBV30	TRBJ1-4	AWSVLGRGNEKLF
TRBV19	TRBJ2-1	ASSTGSYNEQF
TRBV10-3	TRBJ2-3	AISGSGGPSTDTQY
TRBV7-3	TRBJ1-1	ARTGEAF
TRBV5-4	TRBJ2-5	ASSPQGAVETQY
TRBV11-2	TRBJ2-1	ASSLGAGLYNEQF
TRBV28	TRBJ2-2	ASSSGQNTGELF
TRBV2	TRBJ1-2	ASSEPRQTYGYT
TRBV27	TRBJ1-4	ASSLDRAGEKLF
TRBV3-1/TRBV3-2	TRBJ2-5	ASSQDRGSGRSYETQY
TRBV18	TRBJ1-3	ASSPRQTGNTIY
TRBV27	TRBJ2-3	ASRPSPAGDGDTQY
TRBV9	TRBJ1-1	ASSGTGDVTEAF
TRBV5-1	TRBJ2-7	ASSLRASSYEQY
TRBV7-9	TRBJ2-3	ASTLGTSGADTQY
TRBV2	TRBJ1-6	ASSLTGETSPLH
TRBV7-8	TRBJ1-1	ASSPQLTGNTEAF
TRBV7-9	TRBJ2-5	ASSLAGGPFRETQY
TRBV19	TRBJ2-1	ASGETEGGYNEQF
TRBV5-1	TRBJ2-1	ASSLIAVAYNEQF
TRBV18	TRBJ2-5	ASLPGVERETQY
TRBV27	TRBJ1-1	ASSLRGITEAF
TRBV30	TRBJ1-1	AWSLTGEAF
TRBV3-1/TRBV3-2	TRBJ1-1	ASSQETGAVTEAF
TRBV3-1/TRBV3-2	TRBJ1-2	ASSVGNRVPPT
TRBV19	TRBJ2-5	ASSVTSGRPGETQY
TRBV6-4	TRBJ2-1	ASSEAGGYNEQF
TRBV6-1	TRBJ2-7	ASSEARYWDRVYAYEQY
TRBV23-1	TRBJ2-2	ASSQTKRQGIVRMTGELF
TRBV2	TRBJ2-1	ASSESGQGYNEQF
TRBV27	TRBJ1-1	ASSLQGSTEAF
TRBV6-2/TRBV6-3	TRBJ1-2	ASSYRRTDYGYT
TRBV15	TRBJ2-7	ATSRAGHNTYEQY
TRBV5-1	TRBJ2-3	ASSPPSGGRTGTSGTDTQY
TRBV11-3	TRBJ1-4	ASSLGTGANEKLF
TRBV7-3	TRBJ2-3	ASSLNPTTGLSTDTQY
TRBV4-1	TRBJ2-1	ASSQELAEYNEQF
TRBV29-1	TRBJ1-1	SVAGTEAF
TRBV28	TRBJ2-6	ASSPGQGGTGANVLT
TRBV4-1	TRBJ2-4	ASSQEVTTVAKNIQY